The 27 T cell receptor beta chains in this list originate from one sample, sequenced in a study of spatial heterogeneity in lung cancer. Time point defined: sample taken at primary tumor resection. TCRdb fed the 5' RACE reads into MiXCR, producing one record per CDR3 protein. Of about 4,100 distinct CDR3 sequences in the sample, 6.3% are singletons; the top ten hold around 17%. Their antigens are not known. Broader study findings: Mutation counts in tumors were tracked by counts of expanded intratumoral alpha and beta TCRs.

The sample in question was lung tumor tissue, obtained at surgery. Receptors originate from a male donor with early-stage non-small cell lung cancer.

The genes are TRBV10-3 and TRBJ1-5; D is perhaps TRBD1 (5 bases). Germline assignment: CDR1 ENHRY and CDR2 SYGVKD. Trimming took 0 bases from V and 6 from J, leaving 15 bases between them. This CDR3 contains 16 residues. CDR3 sequence: CAISESQDSSGQPQHF. In DNA form, the CDR3 reads TGTGCCATCAGTGAGTCACAGGATTCGTCGGGTCAGCCCCAGCATTTT.

Sample share makes this clonotype medium-sized. J is TRBJ2-5 and V is TRBV4-3, with a tentative D call TRBD1 (6 bases). Germline lookup yields CDR1 LGHNA and CDR2 YSLEER. Trimming cost V 1 base and J 5 bases, with 14 bases left between them. The CDR3 extends over 15 amino acids. CDR3 sequence (DNA): TGCGCCAGCAGCCAAGTCAGGGGCTCTCGGGAGACCCAGTACTTC. It specifies CASSQVRGSRETQYF.

By share, this clonotype counts as medium-sized. In DNA, the CDR3 is TGTGCCAGCAGGGACGAGGGGTCTGGGGCCAACGTCCTGACTTTC. It is translated as CASRDEGSGANVLTF. J is TRBJ2-6 and V is TRBV6-1, with D possibly called TRBD1 or TRBD2 (5 bases each). Germline lookup yields CDR1 MNHNS and CDR2 SASEGT. The CDR3 covers 15 residues. V was cut by 6 bases and J by 1 base, with 10 bases left in between.

Relative to its sample, this clonotype is medium-sized. The chain employs TRBV28 and TRBJ1-6; D gene uncertain. The CDR3 contains 14 residues. Per the germline V gene, CDR1 is MDHEN and CDR2 is SYDVKM. V dropped 2 bases and J dropped 10 bases, with 12 bases sitting between them. CDR3 sequence: CASSLGGKGSPLHF. DNA for the CDR3: TGTGCCAGCAGTTTAGGAGGGAAAGGATCACCCCTCCACTTT.

The chain carries TRBV7-9 and TRBJ2-2, with D possibly called TRBD1 or TRBD2 (5 bases each). The V and J ends lost 5 bases and 4 bases respectively, with 17 bases between them. This CDR3 spans 16 amino acids. Germline assignment: CDR1 SEHNR and CDR2 FQNEAQ (reference sequence). The chain's CDR3 is CASSPRKGPPTGELFF. The CDR3 DNA follows: TGTGCCAGCAGCCCTCGCAAGGGACCCCCCACCGGGGAGCTGTTTTTT. Drawing the rest from reference TRBV7-9 and TRBJ2-2, the complete variable domain is DTGVSQNPRHKITKRGQNVTFRCDPISEHNRLYWYRQTLGQGPEFLTYFQNEAQLEKSRLLSDRFSAERPKGSFSTLEIQRTEQGDSAMYLCASSPRKGPPTGELFFGEGSRLTVL.

This clonotype is termed medium-sized (0.01 to 0.1%). The rearrangement links TRBV28 to TRBJ1-2, with D perhaps TRBD1 (5 bases). CDR3 length equals 14 residues. V was shortened by 4 bases and J by 0 bases, with 9 bases between the two germline ends. Germline assignment: CDR1 MDHEN and CDR2 SYDVKM. Here the CDR3 reads CASSSQETNYGYTF. CDR3 nucleotides: TGTGCCAGCAGTTCACAGGAGACTAACTATGGCTACACCTTC.

In its sample, this clonotype ranks as medium-sized (0.01 to 0.1%). The chain uses TRBV9 and TRBJ2-3; 13 nucleotides agree with TRBD2. J was trimmed by 5 bases and V by 7 bases; bases with no gene match: 4. Looked up from germline, CDR1 is SGDLS and CDR2 is YYNGEE. The CDR3 runs to 14 residues. DNA for the CDR3: TGTGCCAGCGGTACTAGCGGGAGGGGAGATACGCAGTATTTT. This translates into CASGTSGRGDTQYF. The full variable domain, with the rest looked up from reference TRBV9 and TRBJ2-3, is DSGVTQTPKHLITATGQRVTLRCSPRSGDLSVYWYQQSLDQGLQFLIQYYNGEERAKGNILERFSAQQFPDLHSELNLSSLELGDSALYFCASGTSGRGDTQYFGPGTRLTVL.

The V and J genes are TRBV6-2 or TRBV6-3 and TRBJ2-1; D gene ambiguous. V gave up 2 bases and J gave up 8 bases, with 10 bases separating them. Germline CDR1 reads MNHEY; CDR2 reads SVGEGT. The CDR3 extends over 13 amino acids. In nucleotides, the CDR3 is TGTGCCAGCAGTTACACCACAGCCCATGAGCAGTTCTTC. Its protein product is CASSYTTAHEQFF.

The chain uses TRBV9 and TRBJ2-7, with TRBD1 identical over 7 bases. V was clipped by 2 bases and J by 7 bases; unmatched bases: 6. The length of the CDR3 is 13 residues. Germline CDR1 reads SGDLS; CDR2 reads YYNGEE. The CDR3 region has the DNA TGTGCCAGCAGCGTTGGACAGGCTAGAGAGCAGTACTTC. Residues: CASSVGQAREQYF.

The chain is built from TRBV4-1 and TRBJ2-3; the D gene is possibly TRBD2 (5 bases). The CDR3 is 18 amino acids. Between the trimmed V and J ends, which lost 1 base and 0 bases, there was a span of 17 bases. Germline values: CDR1 MGHRA, CDR2 YSYEKL. The CDR3 protein is CASSQGSRAPSSTDTQYF. DNA for the CDR3: TGCGCCAGCAGCCAAGGGTCGAGGGCACCTTCTAGCACAGATACGCAGTATTTT.

The chain joins TRBV5-5 to TRBJ2-2; D not resolved. The V gene lost 4 bases and the J gene lost 5 bases, with 15 bases spanning the gap. The CDR3 sequence is 15 residues long. Germline V gives CDR1 SGHKS, CDR2 YYEKEE (reference sequence). The CDR3 DNA is TGTGCCAGCAGCCAAGGAAGGCCCGGGACCGGGGAGCTGTTTTTT. This gives the protein CASSQGRPGTGELFF.

This clonotype was recorded at least ten times. The V and J genes are TRBV12-3 or TRBV12-4 and TRBJ2-4; a weak D match, TRBD2 (6 bases). Trimming stripped 6 bases from V and 0 bases from J, with 15 bases between. This CDR3 has 16 amino acids. The CDR3 DNA sequence: TGTGCCAGCAGCTGGGGGGAGATCCAAGCCAAAAACATTCAGTACTTC. Translating gives CASSWGEIQAKNIQYF.

There are many counts of this clonotype. This chain connects TRBV6-4 to TRBJ2-3; D is unresolved. Between the trimmed V and J ends, which lost 2 bases and 3 bases, there was a span of 6 bases. There are 13 residues in the CDR3. Per the germline V gene, CDR1 is MRHNA and CDR2 is SNTAGT. The CDR3 is CASSDGRTDTQYF. The CDR3 coding sequence is TGTGCCAGCAGTGACGGCAGAACAGATACGCAGTATTTT.

This clonotype was recorded at least ten times. One junction end does not reproduce the germline sequence, and a read error may be involved. V usage is TRBV3-1 and J usage is TRBJ2-7, with D possibly being TRBD1 (6 bases). The CDR3 has 16 amino acids. Looked up from germline, CDR1 is LGHDT and CDR2 is YNNKEL (reference sequence). This CDR3 is CASSQDWTRGPILWDF. The DNA for the CDR3 is TGTGCCAGCAGCCAAGATTGGACCAGGGGCCCTATTCTGTGGGACTTC.

This clonotype appeared a few times. This rearrangement joins TRBV28 to TRBJ2-5, with D perhaps TRBD1 or TRBD2 (5 bases each). Trimming took off 2 bases at V and 0 bases at J, with 16 bases between the two ends. The CDR3 extends over 17 amino acids. The germline V gene has CDR1 MDHEN and CDR2 SYDVKM. Here the CDR3 DNA reads TGTGCCAGCAGTTTAATGTGGGGGTGGTCGTACCAAGAGACCCAGTACTTC. It is translated as CASSLMWGWSYQETQYF.

By share of the sample, this clonotype is medium-sized (0.01 to 0.1%). J is TRBJ1-4 and V is TRBV4-3; the D gene is possibly TRBD1 (6 bases). The V end lost 5 bases, the J end lost 0 bases, and 16 bases lay between the germline ends. This CDR3 is 17 amino acids long. Germline-derived CDR1 and CDR2 are LGHNA and YSLEER. CDR3 residues: CASSSGIWTATNEKLFF. The CDR3 coding sequence is TGCGCCAGCAGCTCAGGGATTTGGACAGCAACTAATGAAAAACTGTTTTTT.

Worth noting for this clonotype: It may be a read error: a sequence one base away is much more abundant. A read error is likely, as this CDR3 ends without the conserved phenylalanine or tryptophan. This chain joins TRBV7-9 and TRBJ1-2; D is perhaps TRBD1 (5 bases). This CDR3 is built from 13 residues. Looked up from germline, CDR1 is SEHNR and CDR2 is FQNEAQ (reference sequence). V was clipped by 5 bases and J by 5 bases, with 12 bases between them. Here the CDR3 reads CASSPTEGYGYTY. The CDR3, as DNA: TGTGCCAGCAGCCCCACTGAGGGGTATGGCTACACCTAC.

The V call is TRBV4-2, the J call TRBJ2-1; 7 bases align to TRBD2. The germline V gene encodes CDR1 LGHNA and CDR2 YNFKEQ. The junction had 9 bases not matched to a gene; V was cut back by 0 bases and J by 7 bases. CDR3 size: 16 residues. The CDR3 region is CASSQDWGGGRNEQFF. The CDR3 nucleotides are TGTGCCAGCAGCCAAGATTGGGGGGGGGGTCGGAATGAGCAGTTCTTC.

This clonotype counts as medium-sized (0.01 to 0.1%). This chain links TRBV20-1 with TRBJ2-1, with TRBD1 as a possible D gene (5 bases). The germline V gene encodes CDR1 DFQATT and CDR2 SNEGSKA (reference sequence). V was pared by 3 bases and J by 5 bases, with 17 bases between. The CDR3 runs to 15 residues. The CDR3 here is CSARVAGRVHNEQFF. CDR3 coding DNA: TGCAGTGCTAGGGTCGCTGGCAGGGTACACAATGAGCAGTTCTTC.

The chain combines TRBV5-6 with TRBJ1-4, with D tentatively TRBD1 (6 bases). There are 15 residues in the CDR3. V lost 4 bases to trimming and J lost 3 bases, with 13 bases between them. Germline V CDR1 and CDR2: SGHDT, YYEEEE. CDR3 amino acids: CASSVGGHANEKLFF. DNA of the CDR3: TGTGCCAGCAGCGTTGGGGGACACGCTAATGAAAAACTGTTTTTT.

By share, this clonotype counts as medium-sized (0.01 to 0.1%). The chain has TRBV3-1 and TRBJ1-2, with a weak D call TRBD1 (6 bases). CDR3 length: 12 residues. Germline CDR1 and CDR2: LGHDT and YNNKEL (reference sequence). V was pared by 5 bases and J by 7 bases, with 11 bases between. Here the CDR3 reads CASSEDSRGYTF. Written as DNA, the CDR3 is TGTGCCAGCAGCGAGGACAGTCGTGGCTACACCTTC.

This clonotype is classed as medium-sized. This chain uses TRBV14 with TRBJ1-3, with 8 bases matching TRBD1. CDR1 and CDR2 from the germline V gene are SGHDN and FVKESK. Losses at the gene ends were 3 bases for V and 2 bases for J; bases not matched to a gene: 3. The CDR3 has 15 amino acids. CDR3 in DNA: TGTGCCAGCAGCCAGGCGACAGGGGCTGGAAACACCATATATTTT. This sequence encodes CASSQATGAGNTIYF.

Within the sample, this clonotype is medium-sized. This chain links TRBV27 with TRBJ1-1; D remains unclear. CDR3 size: 13 residues. V shed 1 base and J shed 1 base, with 4 bases lying between them. CDR1 MNHEY and CDR2 SMNVEV come from the germline V gene (reference sequence). This CDR3 reads CASSLFGNTEAFF. The CDR3 DNA reads as TGTGCCAGCAGTTTATTCGGGAACACTGAAGCTTTCTTT.

By share, this clonotype counts as medium-sized. The genes are TRBV6-6 and TRBJ1-1; the match to TRBD1 covers 7 bases. The CDR3 is made up of 12 amino acids. The V gene end was trimmed by 5 bases and the J gene end by 10 bases; junction bases not matched to a gene: 7. The germline V gene encodes CDR1 MNHNY and CDR2 SVGAGI (reference sequence). CDR3 amino acids: CASSPRQGIAFF. CDR3 sequence (DNA): TGTGCCAGCAGTCCCCGACAGGGTATAGCTTTCTTT.

The sample holds a few counts of this clonotype. The chain joins TRBV20-1 to TRBJ2-3; 7 nucleotides align to TRBD2. CDR1 is DFQATT, CDR2 SNEGSKA, per germline (reference sequence). There are 14 residues in the CDR3. The chain's CDR3 is CRTLGGGNTDTQYF. CDR3 nucleotides: TGCAGGACCCTTGGCGGGGGTAACACAGATACGCAGTATTTT.

This clonotype is medium-sized (0.01 to 0.1%) in the sample. The chain employs TRBV6-2 or TRBV6-3 and TRBJ1-5, with 8 bases fitting TRBD1. After removal of 4 bases from V and 2 bases from J, the junction contained 4 bases not matched to a gene. This CDR3 has 15 residues. In germline, CDR1 is MNHEY, CDR2 SVGEGT. In DNA, the CDR3 is TGTGCCAGCAGTTCGGCGACAGGGGGCAATCAGCCCCAGCATTTT. Encoded protein: CASSSATGGNQPQHF.

In its sample, this clonotype was seen a few times. The chain recombines TRBV7-9 with TRBJ2-3, with 9 bases aligning to TRBD1. This CDR3 region has 14 residues. With 4 bases clipped from V and 7 bases from J, the junction kept 6 bases outside the gene matches. Germline lookup yields CDR1 SEHNR and CDR2 FQNEAQ (reference sequence). The CDR3 spells CASSSTGGRYTQYF. CDR3 DNA: TGTGCCAGCAGCTCGACAGGGGGGCGCTATACGCAGTATTTT.